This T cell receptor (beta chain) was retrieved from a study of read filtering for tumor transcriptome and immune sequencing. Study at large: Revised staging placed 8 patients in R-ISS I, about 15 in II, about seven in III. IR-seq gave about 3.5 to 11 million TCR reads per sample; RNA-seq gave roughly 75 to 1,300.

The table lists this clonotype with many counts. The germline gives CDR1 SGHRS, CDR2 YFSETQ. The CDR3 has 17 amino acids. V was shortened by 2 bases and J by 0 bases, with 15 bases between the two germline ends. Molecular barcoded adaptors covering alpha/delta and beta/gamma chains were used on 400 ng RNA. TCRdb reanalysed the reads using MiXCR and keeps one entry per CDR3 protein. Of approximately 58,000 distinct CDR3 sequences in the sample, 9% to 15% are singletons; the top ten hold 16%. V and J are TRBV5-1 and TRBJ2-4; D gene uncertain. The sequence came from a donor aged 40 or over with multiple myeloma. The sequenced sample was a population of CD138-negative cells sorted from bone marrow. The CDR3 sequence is CASSLTLRTLAKNIQYF. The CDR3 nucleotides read TGCGCCAGCAGCTTAACCCTCAGAACCCTAGCCAAAAACATTCAGTACTTC.